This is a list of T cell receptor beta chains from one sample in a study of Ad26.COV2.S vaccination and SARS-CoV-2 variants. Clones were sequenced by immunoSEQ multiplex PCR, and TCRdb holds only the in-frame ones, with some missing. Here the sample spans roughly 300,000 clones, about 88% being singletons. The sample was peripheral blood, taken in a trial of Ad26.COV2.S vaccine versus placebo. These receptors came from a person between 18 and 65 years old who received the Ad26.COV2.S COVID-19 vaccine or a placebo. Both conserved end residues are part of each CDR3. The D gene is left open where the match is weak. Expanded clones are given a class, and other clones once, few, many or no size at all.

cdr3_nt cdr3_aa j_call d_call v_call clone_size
TGTGCCAGCAGTTTATGGACAGGGGGCGTAGGGACTGAAGCTTTCTTT CASSLWTGGVGTEAFF TRBJ1-1 TRBD1 TRBV27 -
TGTGCCAGCAGCCCACAGGGATATCGAAGCTCACCCCTCCACTTT CASSPQGYRSSPLHF TRBJ1-6 - TRBV5-6 -
TGTGCCAGCAGCTTAACTGGGCCGGATACGCAGTATTTT CASSLTGPDTQYF TRBJ2-3 - TRBV7-3 -
TGTGCCAGTAGTATGAGTGCTTGGGGACAGCTCACTGAAGCTTTCTTT CASSMSAWGQLTEAFF TRBJ1-1 TRBD1 TRBV19 -
TGCGCCTTAACAGCCCGCTCTGGAAACACCATATATTTT CALTARSGNTIYF TRBJ1-3 - TRBV5-1 -
TGCGCCAGCAGCCAACAGGGGATGAATTCACCCCTCCACTTT CASSQQGMNSPLHF TRBJ1-6 - TRBV4-3 -
TGTGCCAGCAGCCAGGAGGAGCGGAGGAACACCTTC CASSQEERRNTF TRBJ1-2 - TRBV7-2 -
TGTGCCACCAGAGGGGGGGCTTCGAATGAGCAGTTCTTC CATRGGASNEQFF TRBJ2-1 - TRBV24-1 -
TGTGCCAGTAGTCCAAGACAGCACAGCAATCAGCCCCAGCATTTT CASSPRQHSNQPQHF TRBJ1-5 - TRBV19 few
TGTGCCAGTAGTATATCAGGGAGGCGCGAGCAGTACTTC CASSISGRREQYF TRBJ2-7 - TRBV19 -
TGTGCCAGCAGCCCGCGGACTAGCGGCTACGAGCAGTACTTC CASSPRTSGYEQYF TRBJ2-7 TRBD2 TRBV11-1 -
TGTGCTAGTGGTTTGGATCAGGGACACTATGGCTACACCTTC CASGLDQGHYGYTF TRBJ1-2 - TRBV12-5 -
TGTGCCAGCAGCCCCATTCAACAGGATAGCAATCAGCCCCAGCATTTT CASSPIQQDSNQPQHF TRBJ1-5 - TRBV6-2/TRBV6-3 -
TGTGCCAGCAGCTTAGAGGCTAGCGGGGTTAGCTACAATGAGCAGTTCTTC CASSLEASGVSYNEQFF TRBJ2-1 TRBD2 TRBV11-3 -
TGCGCCAGCAGTTGTTTATGGGAGTGTCGGACTGAAGCTTTCTTT CASSCLWECRTEAFF TRBJ1-1 - TRBV10-1 -
TGTGCCAGCAGTCCCTCCGGACAGCTTAACACTGAAGCTTTCTTT CASSPSGQLNTEAFF TRBJ1-1 - TRBV27 once
TGTGCCAGCAGCGCCCGGGACAGGATAACTGAAGCTTTCTTT CASSARDRITEAFF TRBJ1-1 TRBD1 TRBV3-1/TRBV3-2 -
TGTGCCAGCAGTCAGACTGGAAACACCATATATTTT CASSQTGNTIYF TRBJ1-3 - TRBV6-5 -
TGTGCCAGCAGCCAGCGGGACAGGCAAGCTTTCTTT CASSQRDRQAFF TRBJ1-1 TRBD1 TRBV3-1/TRBV3-2 few
TGTGCCAGTAGTATCCAGGGGGCGTCCACAGATACGCAGTATTTT CASSIQGASTDTQYF TRBJ2-3 TRBD1 TRBV19 once
TGTGCCAGCAGTCTGGGACAGAACTATGGCTACACCTTC CASSLGQNYGYTF TRBJ1-2 TRBD1 TRBV27 -
TGTGCCAGTACGGGACCGAACACCGGGGAGCTGTTTTTT CASTGPNTGELFF TRBJ2-2 - TRBV19 -
TGTGCCAGCAGCCAAGGGGGTGGTAGGTCAGATCAGCCCCAGCATTTT CASSQGGGRSDQPQHF TRBJ1-5 - TRBV4-2 -
TGTGCCAGCAGTTCGGGGACAGGGGGCCGAGAGACCCAGTACTTC CASSSGTGGRETQYF TRBJ2-5 TRBD1 TRBV27 -
TGTGCCAGCAGCCCACGGACTAGCCAAGAGACCCAGTACTTC CASSPRTSQETQYF TRBJ2-5 TRBD2 TRBV13 -
TGTGCCAGAGGACTCCAACCCGATACGCAGTATTTT CARGLQPDTQYF TRBJ2-3 - TRBV2 -
TGTGCCAGTAGTACCGCTGCAGGCACCCTCTTC CASSTAAGTLF TRBJ1-2 - TRBV19 -
TGTGCCAGTCGGCGAGACACTGAAGCTTTCTTT CASRRDTEAFF TRBJ1-1 - TRBV28 few
TGCGCCAGCAGCCCGTCGGGGACTAATGAAAAACTGTTTTTT CASSPSGTNEKLFF TRBJ1-4 - TRBV4-1 few
TGTGCCAGCAGCTTCGGACAGGGGGTATCTTACGAGCAGTACTTC CASSFGQGVSYEQYF TRBJ2-7 TRBD1 TRBV7-2 -
TGTGCCAGCAGTTTTGGGGGCGGCTGGGCCGGGGAGCTGTTTTTT CASSFGGGWAGELFF TRBJ2-2 - TRBV28 few
TGTGCCAGCAGTTTCTCTGTGGGCGGGGAGCTGTTTTTT CASSFSVGGELFF TRBJ2-2 - TRBV27 -
TGTGCCAGCAGTTCCCCGGGGGGGCAAAGCACTGAAGCTTTCTTT CASSSPGGQSTEAFF TRBJ1-1 - TRBV28 -
TGTGCCATCAGTGAGGCCTTGGGACAGGGCATCGTAACAGATACGCAGTATTTT CAISEALGQGIVTDTQYF TRBJ2-3 TRBD1 TRBV10-3 few
TGTGCCAGCAGCGTAGGAGGGCGAGGGGGCTACACCTTC CASSVGGRGGYTF TRBJ1-2 - TRBV9 few
TGTGCCAGCACCGGACAGGGGGCGTCCTATGGCTACACCTTC CASTGQGASYGYTF TRBJ1-2 TRBD1 TRBV18 -
TGTGCCAGCAACCCCCCCGCTTATAGCAATCAGCCCCAGCATTTT CASNPPAYSNQPQHF TRBJ1-5 - TRBV28 -
TGTGCCAGCAGTCCAGGCTATGGCTACACCTTC CASSPGYGYTF TRBJ1-2 - TRBV28 -
TGTGCCAGCTCACCAGGCGGACCGAACTATGGCTACACCTTC CASSPGGPNYGYTF TRBJ1-2 - TRBV18 -
TGTGCCAGCTCCAAGGCGGGCGGGAGTTACGAGCAGTACTTC CASSKAGGSYEQYF TRBJ2-7 TRBD2 TRBV18 -
TGTGCCAGCTCACCAATGGTGGTAACTGAAGCTTTCTTT CASSPMVVTEAFF TRBJ1-1 - TRBV18 few
TGTGCCAGTAGTATAGCGGGGGTTTACGAGCAGTACTTC CASSIAGVYEQYF TRBJ2-7 - TRBV19 -
TGTGCCAGCAGCTCCCGAGGGGGGGGCTCGCAAGAGACCCAGTACTTC CASSSRGGGSQETQYF TRBJ2-5 - TRBV9 -
TGTGCCAGCAGTTTAAAGTGGTTGGGGACAGGGAAAGGAAACACCATATATTTT CASSLKWLGTGKGNTIYF TRBJ1-3 TRBD1 TRBV28 few
TGCGCCAGCAGCTTGACTGGACCCGCTTGGAGTGAGCCCCAGCATTTT CASSLTGPAWSEPQHF TRBJ1-5 - TRBV5-1 -
TGTGCCAGCAGCTTAGCCCCCCGCGAGGGGCGCTTGGGGAATGAGCAGTTCTTC CASSLAPREGRLGNEQFF TRBJ2-1 - TRBV7-9 -
TGTGCCAGTAGTATGGTTTTTGGAGGGGCCTGGACTAATGAAAAACTGTTTTTT CASSMVFGGAWTNEKLFF TRBJ1-4 - TRBV19 -
TGTGCCAGCAGTTCGCCCGACATGGGGGCTTACGAGCAGTACTTC CASSSPDMGAYEQYF TRBJ2-7 - TRBV6-2/TRBV6-3 -
TGCAGTGCTAGTGACAGGGGGTATGGCTACACCTTC CSASDRGYGYTF TRBJ1-2 TRBD1 TRBV20-1 -
TGTGCCAGCAGCTTATACAGGGAGCCTTACGAGCAGTACTTC CASSLYREPYEQYF TRBJ2-7 - TRBV7-2 few
TGCGCCAGCAGTCCCACTAGCGGGAGTGGAGGTGAGCAGTTCTTC CASSPTSGSGGEQFF TRBJ2-1 TRBD2 TRBV5-1 -
TGTGCCAGCAGTTTGTGGGAACCCCGAAATTCACCCCTCCACTTT CASSLWEPRNSPLHF TRBJ1-6 - TRBV27 -
TGCAGCGCCCTAATTTCCCAAGAGACCCAGTACTTC CSALISQETQYF TRBJ2-5 - TRBV29-1 -
TGTGCCAGCAGCGTCGGGGGGGGACAGGGCCCCGGGCTGGACACCGGGGAGCTGTTTTTT CASSVGGGQGPGLDTGELFF TRBJ2-2 - TRBV9 -